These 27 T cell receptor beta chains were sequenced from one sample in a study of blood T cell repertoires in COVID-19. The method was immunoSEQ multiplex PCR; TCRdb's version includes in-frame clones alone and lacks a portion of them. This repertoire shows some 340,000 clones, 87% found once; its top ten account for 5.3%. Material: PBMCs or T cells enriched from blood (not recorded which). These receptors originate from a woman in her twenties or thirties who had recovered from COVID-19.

The CDR3 DNA is TGTGCCATCAGAACTTCAGGAACCCTGCGCTACGAGCAGTACTTC. Encoded protein: CAIRTSGTLRYEQYF. J is TRBJ2-7 and V is TRBV10-3, with D hard to call. Germline V gene data show CDR1 as ENHRY and CDR2 as SYGVKD. The CDR3 extends over 15 amino acids. V shed 6 bases and J shed 3 bases, with 18 bases lying between them.

This chain's CDR3 is CASSYVSGGPGELFF. The CDR3 DNA reads as TGTGCCAGCAGCTACGTATCAGGAGGGCCCGGGGAGCTGTTTTTT. This chain links TRBV7-2 with TRBJ2-2; tentative D call: TRBD2 (6 bases). Trimming took off 4 bases at V and 6 bases at J, with 15 bases between the two ends. Germline V CDR1 and CDR2: SGHTA, FQGNSA. The CDR3 loop spans 15 amino acids.

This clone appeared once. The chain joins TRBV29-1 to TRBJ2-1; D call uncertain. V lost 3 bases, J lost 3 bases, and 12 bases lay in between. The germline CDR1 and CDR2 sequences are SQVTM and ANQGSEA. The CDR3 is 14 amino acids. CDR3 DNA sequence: TGCAGCGTTGACTTTGAGGCTTACTACAATGAGCAGTTCTTC. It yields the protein CSVDFEAYYNEQFF.

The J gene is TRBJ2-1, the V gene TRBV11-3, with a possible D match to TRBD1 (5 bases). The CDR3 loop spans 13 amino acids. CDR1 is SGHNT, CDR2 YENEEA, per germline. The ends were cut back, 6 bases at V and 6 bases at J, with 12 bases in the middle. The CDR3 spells CASRPPQGNEQFF. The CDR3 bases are TGTGCCAGCAGGCCACCCCAGGGCAATGAGCAGTTCTTC.

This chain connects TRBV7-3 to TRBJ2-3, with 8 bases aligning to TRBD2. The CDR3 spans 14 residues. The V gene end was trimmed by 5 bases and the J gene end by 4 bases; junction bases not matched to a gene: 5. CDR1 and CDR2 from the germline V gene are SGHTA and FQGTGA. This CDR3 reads CASSRTSSADTQYF. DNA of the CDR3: TGTGCCAGCAGCCGGACTAGCTCGGCAGATACGCAGTATTTT.

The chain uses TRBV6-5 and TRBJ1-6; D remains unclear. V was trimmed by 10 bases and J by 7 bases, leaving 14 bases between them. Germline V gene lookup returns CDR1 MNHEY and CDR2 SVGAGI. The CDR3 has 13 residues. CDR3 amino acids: CATDPGGNSPLHF. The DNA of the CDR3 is TGTGCCACCGACCCGGGAGGGAATTCACCCCTCCACTTT.

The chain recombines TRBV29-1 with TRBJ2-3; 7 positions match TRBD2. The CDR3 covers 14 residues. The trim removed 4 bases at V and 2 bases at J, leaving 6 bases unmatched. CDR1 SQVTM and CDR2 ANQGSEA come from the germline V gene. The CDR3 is CSVGLAEITDTQYF. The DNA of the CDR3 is TGCAGCGTTGGGCTAGCGGAGATCACAGATACGCAGTATTTT.

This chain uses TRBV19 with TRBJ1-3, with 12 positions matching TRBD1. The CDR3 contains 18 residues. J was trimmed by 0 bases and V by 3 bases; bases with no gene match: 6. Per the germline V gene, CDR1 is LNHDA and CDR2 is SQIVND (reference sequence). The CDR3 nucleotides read TGTGCCAGTAGTATTCTGGGACAGGGGGCCAACTCTGGAAACACCATATATTTT. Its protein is CASSILGQGANSGNTIYF.

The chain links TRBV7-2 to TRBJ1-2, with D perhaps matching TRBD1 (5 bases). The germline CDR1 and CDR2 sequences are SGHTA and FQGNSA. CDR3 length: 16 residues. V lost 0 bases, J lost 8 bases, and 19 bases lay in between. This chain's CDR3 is CASSLAREGGAGGYTF. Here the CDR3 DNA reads TGTGCCAGCAGCTTAGCCCGAGAGGGAGGGGCCGGCGGCTACACCTTC.

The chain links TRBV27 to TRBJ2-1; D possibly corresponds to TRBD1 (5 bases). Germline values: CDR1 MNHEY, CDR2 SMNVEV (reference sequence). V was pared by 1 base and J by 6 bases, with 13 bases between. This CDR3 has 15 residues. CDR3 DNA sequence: TGTGCCAGCAGTTTATTTTGGGGCCACACCAATGAGCAGTTCTTC. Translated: CASSLFWGHTNEQFF.

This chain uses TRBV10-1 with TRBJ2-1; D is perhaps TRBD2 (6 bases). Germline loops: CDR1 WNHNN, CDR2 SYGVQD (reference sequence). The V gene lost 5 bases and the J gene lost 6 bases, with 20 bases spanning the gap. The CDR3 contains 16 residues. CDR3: CASSRAGGPGSNEQFF. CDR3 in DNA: TGCGCCAGCAGTAGGGCCGGTGGACCCGGGAGCAATGAGCAGTTCTTC.

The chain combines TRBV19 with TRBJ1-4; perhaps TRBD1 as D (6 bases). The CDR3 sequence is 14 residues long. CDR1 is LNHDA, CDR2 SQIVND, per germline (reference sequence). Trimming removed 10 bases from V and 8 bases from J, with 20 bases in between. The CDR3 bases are TGTGCCACCTCATACAGGGATGGACGCGAAAAACTGTTTTTT. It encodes CATSYRDGREKLFF.

CDR3 region: CASSAWGGQAYNEQFF. In DNA, the CDR3 is TGTGCCAGTAGTGCCTGGGGGGGTCAAGCCTACAATGAGCAGTTCTTC. The rearrangement links TRBV19 to TRBJ2-1; TRBD2 matches at 7 bases. The CDR3 runs to 16 residues. V lost 5 bases to trimming and J lost 2 bases; unmatched junction nucleotides: 9. Germline values: CDR1 LNHDA, CDR2 SQIVND (reference sequence).

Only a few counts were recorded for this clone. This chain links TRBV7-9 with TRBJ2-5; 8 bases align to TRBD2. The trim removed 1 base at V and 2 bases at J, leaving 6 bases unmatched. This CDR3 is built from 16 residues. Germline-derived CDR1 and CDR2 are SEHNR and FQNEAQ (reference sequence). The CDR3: CASSLVRGGRQETQYF. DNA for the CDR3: TGTGCCAGCAGCTTAGTCCGGGGGGGACGTCAAGAGACCCAGTACTTC.

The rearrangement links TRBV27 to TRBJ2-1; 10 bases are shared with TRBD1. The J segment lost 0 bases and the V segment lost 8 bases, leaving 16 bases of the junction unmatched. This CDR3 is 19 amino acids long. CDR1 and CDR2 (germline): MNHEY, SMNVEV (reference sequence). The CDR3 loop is CASETRAGQGGSSYNEQFF. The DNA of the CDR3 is TGTGCCAGCGAAACGAGAGCAGGACAGGGGGGAAGCTCCTACAATGAGCAGTTCTTC.

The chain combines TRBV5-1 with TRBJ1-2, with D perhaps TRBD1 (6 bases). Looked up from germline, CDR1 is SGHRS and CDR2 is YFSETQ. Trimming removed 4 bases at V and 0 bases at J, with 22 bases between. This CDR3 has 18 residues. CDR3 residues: CASSTRPETGGPNYGYTF. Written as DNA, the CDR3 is TGCGCCAGCAGCACTCGCCCAGAGACAGGCGGACCTAACTATGGCTACACCTTC.

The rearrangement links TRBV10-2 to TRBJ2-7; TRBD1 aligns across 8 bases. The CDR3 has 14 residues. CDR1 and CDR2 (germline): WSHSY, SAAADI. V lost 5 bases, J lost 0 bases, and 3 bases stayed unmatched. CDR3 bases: TGCGCCAGCAGTTGGACAGGGAGCTCCTACGAGCAGTACTTC. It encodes CASSWTGSSYEQYF.

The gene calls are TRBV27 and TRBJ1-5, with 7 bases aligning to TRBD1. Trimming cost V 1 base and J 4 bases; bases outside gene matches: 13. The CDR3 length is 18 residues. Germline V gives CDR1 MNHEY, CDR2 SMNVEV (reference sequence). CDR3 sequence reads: CASSLFGVVQGMNQPQHF. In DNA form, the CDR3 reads TGTGCCAGCAGTTTATTTGGTGTAGTACAGGGGATGAATCAGCCCCAGCATTTT.

DNA for the CDR3: TGTGCCAGCAGTGCCGGACAGGCGCGGTATCAGCCCCAGCATTTT. Protein sequence: CASSAGQARYQPQHF. J is TRBJ1-5 and V is TRBV2; 7 nucleotides agree with TRBD1. The CDR3 loop spans 15 amino acids. Losses at the gene ends were 4 bases for V and 5 bases for J; bases not matched to a gene: 8. Germline CDR1 and CDR2: SNHLY and FYNNEI.

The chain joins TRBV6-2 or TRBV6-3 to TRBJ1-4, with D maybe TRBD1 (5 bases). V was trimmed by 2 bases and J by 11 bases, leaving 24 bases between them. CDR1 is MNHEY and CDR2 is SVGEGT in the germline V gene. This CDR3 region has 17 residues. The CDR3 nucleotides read TGTGCCAGCAGTTACCCCGAAGGTGGCCCGGGACTATGGAAACTGTTTTTT. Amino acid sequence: CASSYPEGGPGLWKLFF.

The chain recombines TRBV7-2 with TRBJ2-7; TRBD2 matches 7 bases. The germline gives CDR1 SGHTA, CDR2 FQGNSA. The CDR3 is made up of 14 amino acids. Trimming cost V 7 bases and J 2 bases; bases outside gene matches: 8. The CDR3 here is CASTYPGGPYEQYF. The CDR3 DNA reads TGTGCCAGCACCTACCCGGGGGGTCCCTACGAGCAGTACTTC.

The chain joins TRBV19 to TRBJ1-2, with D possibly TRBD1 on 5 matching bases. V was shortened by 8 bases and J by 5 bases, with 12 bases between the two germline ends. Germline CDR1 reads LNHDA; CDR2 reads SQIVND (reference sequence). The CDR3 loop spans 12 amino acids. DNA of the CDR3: TGTGCCAGTGGAGCGGGGACTTATGGCTACACCTTC. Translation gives CASGAGTYGYTF.

CDR3 region: CASRGQGDTGELFF. The CDR3 DNA reads as TGCGCCAGCAGAGGACAGGGAGACACCGGGGAGCTGTTTTTT. The chain employs TRBV10-1 and TRBJ2-2, with 8 positions matching TRBD1. Germline V gene sequence: CDR1 WNHNN, CDR2 SYGVQD (reference sequence). V was clipped by 6 bases and J by 3 bases; unmatched bases: 3. The CDR3 covers 14 residues.

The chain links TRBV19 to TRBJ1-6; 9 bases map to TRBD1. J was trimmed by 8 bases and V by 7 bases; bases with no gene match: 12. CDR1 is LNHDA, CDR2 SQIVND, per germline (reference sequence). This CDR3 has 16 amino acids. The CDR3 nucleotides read TGTGCCAGTACCTTCCTGCCGGGACAGGGTGATTCACCCCTCCACTTT. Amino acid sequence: CASTFLPGQGDSPLHF.

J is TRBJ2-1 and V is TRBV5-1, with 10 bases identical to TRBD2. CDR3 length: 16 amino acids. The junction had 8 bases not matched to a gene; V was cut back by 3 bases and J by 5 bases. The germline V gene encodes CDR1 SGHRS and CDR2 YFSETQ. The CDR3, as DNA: TGCGCCAGCAGCTCTGGGGTAGCGGGGGGTGACAATGAGCAGTTCTTC. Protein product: CASSSGVAGGDNEQFF.

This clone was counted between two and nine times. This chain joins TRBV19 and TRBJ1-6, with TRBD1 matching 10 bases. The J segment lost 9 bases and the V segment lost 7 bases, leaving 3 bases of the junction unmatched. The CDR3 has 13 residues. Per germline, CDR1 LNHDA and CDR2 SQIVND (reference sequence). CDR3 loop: CASTGTGASPLHF. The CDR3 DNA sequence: TGTGCCAGTACCGGGACAGGGGCTTCACCCCTCCACTTT.

The CDR3 DNA reads TGTGCCAGCCGGGAGGCAGGGACCTACGAGCAGTACTTC. It codes for CASREAGTYEQYF. The chain recombines TRBV13 with TRBJ2-7; 7 bases map to TRBD2. CDR3 size: 13 residues. From germline, CDR1 is PRHDT and CDR2 FYEKMQ (reference sequence). The J segment lost 2 bases and the V segment lost 8 bases, leaving 6 bases of the junction unmatched.